Shown below are 2 T cell receptor beta chains from a single sample sequenced in a study of blood T cells in healthy people across ages. Primers used in a second PCR of about 7 to 12 cycles were a sample-barcoded 5' primer and a J-beta primer mix. A single record per CDR3 protein comes from TCRdb applying MiXCR to the 5' RACE reads. The table lists around 1,800,000 distinct CDR3 sequences, about two fifths of them singletons. Specimen: blood. These receptors were taken from a human donor in good health.

This clonotype was picked up many times. V and J are TRBV11-1 and TRBJ1-2, with TRBD1 as a possible D gene (6 bases). The CDR3 covers 13 residues. V gave up 5 bases and J gave up 5 bases, with 12 bases separating them. Germline V CDR1 and CDR2: SGHAT, FQDESV (reference sequence). Here the CDR3 DNA reads TGTGCCAGCAGCCCGCAGACAGGTTATGGCTACACCTTC. Translation: CASSPQTGYGYTF.

Note on this clonotype: Mismatch with germline at one junction end may stem from a read error. The V call is TRBV4-2, the J call TRBJ2-1, with 13 bases identical to TRBD2. CDR3 length equals 15 residues. Germline V gene data show CDR1 as LGHNA and CDR2 as YNFKEQ. The CDR3 sequence: CACSQRTSGGAEQFF. The CDR3 DNA sequence: TGTGCCTGCAGCCAGAGGACTAGCGGGGGCGCTGAGCAGTTCTTC.